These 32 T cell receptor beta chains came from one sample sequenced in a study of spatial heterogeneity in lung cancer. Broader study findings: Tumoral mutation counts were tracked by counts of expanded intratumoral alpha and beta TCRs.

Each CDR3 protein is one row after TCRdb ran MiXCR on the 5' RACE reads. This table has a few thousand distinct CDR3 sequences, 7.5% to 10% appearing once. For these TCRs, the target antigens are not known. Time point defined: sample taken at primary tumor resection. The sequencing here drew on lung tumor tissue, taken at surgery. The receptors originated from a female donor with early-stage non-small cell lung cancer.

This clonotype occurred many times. The CDR3 reads CASEISGIQETQYF. CDR3 nucleotides: TGTGCCAGCGAAATTAGCGGGATCCAAGAGACCCAGTACTTC. The rearrangement joins TRBV2 to TRBJ2-5; TRBD2 matches at 8 bases. Per the germline V gene, CDR1 is SNHLY and CDR2 is FYNNEI. This CDR3 has 14 residues. The V and J ends lost 8 bases and 1 base, in that order; junction bases with no gene match: 6.

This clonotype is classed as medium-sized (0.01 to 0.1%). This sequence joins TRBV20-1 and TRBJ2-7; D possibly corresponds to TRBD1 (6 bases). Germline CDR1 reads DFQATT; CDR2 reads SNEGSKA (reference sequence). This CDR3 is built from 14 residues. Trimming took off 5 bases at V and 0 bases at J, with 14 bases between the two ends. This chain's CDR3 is CSAPWTARSYEQYF. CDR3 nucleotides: TGCAGTGCTCCCTGGACAGCCCGCTCCTACGAGCAGTACTTC.

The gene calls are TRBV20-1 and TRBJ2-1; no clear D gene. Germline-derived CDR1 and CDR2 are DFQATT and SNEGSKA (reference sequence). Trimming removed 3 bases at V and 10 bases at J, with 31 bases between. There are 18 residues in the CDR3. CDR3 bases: TGCAGTGCTAGTTTCGGAACCCCTGGGTCTCCCTCTGAGCGCGAGCAGTTCTTC. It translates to CSASFGTPGSPSEREQFF.

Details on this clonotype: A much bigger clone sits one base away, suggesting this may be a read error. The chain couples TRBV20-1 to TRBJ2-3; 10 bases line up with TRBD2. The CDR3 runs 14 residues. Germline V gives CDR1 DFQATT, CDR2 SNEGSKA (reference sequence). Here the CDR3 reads CSAILAGERDTPYF. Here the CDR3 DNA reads TGCAGTGCTATTCTAGCGGGAGAAAGAGATACGCCGTATTTT.

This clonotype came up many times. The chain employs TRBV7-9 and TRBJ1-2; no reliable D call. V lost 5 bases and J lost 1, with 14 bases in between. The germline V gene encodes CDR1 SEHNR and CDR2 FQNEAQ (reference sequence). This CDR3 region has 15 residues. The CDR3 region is CASSPSFTRNYGYTF. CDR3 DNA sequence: TGTGCCAGCAGCCCTAGTTTCACCCGTAACTATGGCTACACCTTC. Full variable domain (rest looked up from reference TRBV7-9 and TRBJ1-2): DTGVSQNPRHKITKRGQNVTFRCDPISEHNRLYWYRQTLGQGPEFLTYFQNEAQLEKSRLLSDRFSAERPKGSFSTLEIQRTEQGDSAMYLCASSPSFTRNYGYTFGSGTRLTVV.

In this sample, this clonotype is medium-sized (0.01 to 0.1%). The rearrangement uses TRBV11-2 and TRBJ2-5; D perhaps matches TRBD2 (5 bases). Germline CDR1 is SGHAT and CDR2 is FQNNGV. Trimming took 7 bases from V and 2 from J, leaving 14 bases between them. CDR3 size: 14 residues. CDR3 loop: CASTPGMPQETQYF. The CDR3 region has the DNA TGTGCCAGCACCCCGGGGATGCCTCAAGAGACCCAGTACTTC.

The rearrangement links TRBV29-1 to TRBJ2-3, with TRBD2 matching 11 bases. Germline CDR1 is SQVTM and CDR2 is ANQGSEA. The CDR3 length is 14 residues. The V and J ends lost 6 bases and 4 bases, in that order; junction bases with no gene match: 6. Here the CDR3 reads CSVTTSGKSDTQYF. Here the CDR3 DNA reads TGCAGCGTCACGACTAGCGGGAAGTCAGATACGCAGTATTTT.

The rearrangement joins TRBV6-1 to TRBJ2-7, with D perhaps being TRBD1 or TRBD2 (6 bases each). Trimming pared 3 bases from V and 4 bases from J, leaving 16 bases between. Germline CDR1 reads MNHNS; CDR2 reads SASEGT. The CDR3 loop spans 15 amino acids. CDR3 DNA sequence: TGTGCCAGCAGTGATAGGGGGGCTCGAGGTTACGAGCAGTACGTC. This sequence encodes CASSDRGARGYEQYV.

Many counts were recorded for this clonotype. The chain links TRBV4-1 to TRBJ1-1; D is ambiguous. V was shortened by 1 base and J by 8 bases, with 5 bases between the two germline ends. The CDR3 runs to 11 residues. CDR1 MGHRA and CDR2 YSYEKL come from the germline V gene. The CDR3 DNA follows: TGCGCCAGCAGCCAAGGGGGAGAAGCTTTCTTT. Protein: CASSQGGEAFF.

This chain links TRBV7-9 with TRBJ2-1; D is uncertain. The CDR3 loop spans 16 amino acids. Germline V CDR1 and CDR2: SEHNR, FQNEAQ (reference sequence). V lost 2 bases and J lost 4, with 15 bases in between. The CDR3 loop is CASSLWPRILYNEQFF. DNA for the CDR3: TGTGCCAGCAGCTTATGGCCTCGGATACTATACAATGAGCAGTTCTTC.

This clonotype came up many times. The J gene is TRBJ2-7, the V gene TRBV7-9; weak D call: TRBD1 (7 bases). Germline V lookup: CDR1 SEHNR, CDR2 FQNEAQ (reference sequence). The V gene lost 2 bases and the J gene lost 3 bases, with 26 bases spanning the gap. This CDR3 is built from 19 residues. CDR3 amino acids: CASSLPPDYRGGGYYEQYF. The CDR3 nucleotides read TGTGCCAGCAGCTTACCACCGGACTATCGAGGGGGCGGGTACTACGAGCAGTACTTC.

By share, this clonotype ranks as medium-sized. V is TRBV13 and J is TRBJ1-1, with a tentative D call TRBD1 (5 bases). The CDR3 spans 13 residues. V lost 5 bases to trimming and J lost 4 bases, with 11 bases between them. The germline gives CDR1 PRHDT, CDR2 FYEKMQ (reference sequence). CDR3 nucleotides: TGTGCCAGCAGCCCGCAGGGCCCCACTGAAGCTTTCTTT. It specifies CASSPQGPTEAFF.

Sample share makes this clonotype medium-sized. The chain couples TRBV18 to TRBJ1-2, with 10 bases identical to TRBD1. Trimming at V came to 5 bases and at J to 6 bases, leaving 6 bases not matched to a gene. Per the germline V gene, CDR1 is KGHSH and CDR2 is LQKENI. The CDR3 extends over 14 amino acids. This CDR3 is CASSSRTGGDGYTF. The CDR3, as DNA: TGTGCCAGCTCATCCCGGACAGGGGGGGATGGCTACACCTTC.

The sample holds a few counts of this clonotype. The CDR3 loop reads CASTSWPGSSYEQYF. CDR3 DNA sequence: TGTGCCAGCACCTCTTGGCCAGGGTCTTCCTACGAGCAGTACTTC. The chain has TRBV7-2 and TRBJ2-7; D is possibly TRBD1 (5 bases). Between the trimmed V and J ends, which lost 7 bases and 1 base, there was a span of 17 bases. CDR1 is SGHTA, CDR2 FQGNSA, per germline. The CDR3 runs to 15 residues.

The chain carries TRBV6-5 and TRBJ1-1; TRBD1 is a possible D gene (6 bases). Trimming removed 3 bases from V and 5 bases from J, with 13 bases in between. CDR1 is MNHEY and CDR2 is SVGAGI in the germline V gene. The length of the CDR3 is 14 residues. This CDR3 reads CASSYYGGGTEAFF. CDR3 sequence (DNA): TGTGCCAGCAGTTATTATGGAGGGGGTACTGAAGCTTTCTTT.

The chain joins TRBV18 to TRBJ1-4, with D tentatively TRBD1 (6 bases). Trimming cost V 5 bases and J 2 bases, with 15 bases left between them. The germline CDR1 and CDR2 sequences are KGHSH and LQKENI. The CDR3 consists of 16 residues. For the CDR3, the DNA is TGTGCCAGCTCATTCGATCAGGGGCCCACTAATGAAAAACTGTTTTTT. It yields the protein CASSFDQGPTNEKLFF.

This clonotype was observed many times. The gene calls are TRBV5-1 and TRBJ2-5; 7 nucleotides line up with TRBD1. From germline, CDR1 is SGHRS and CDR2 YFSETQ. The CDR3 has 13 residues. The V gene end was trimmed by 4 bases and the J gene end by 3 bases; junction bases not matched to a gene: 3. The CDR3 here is CASSGDREETQYF. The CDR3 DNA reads TGCGCCAGCAGCGGGGACAGAGAAGAGACCCAGTACTTC.

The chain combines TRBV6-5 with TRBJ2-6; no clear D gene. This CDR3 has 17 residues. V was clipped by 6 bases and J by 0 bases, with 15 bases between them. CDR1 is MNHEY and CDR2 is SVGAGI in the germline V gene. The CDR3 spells CASSRTSAFSGANVLTF. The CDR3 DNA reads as TGTGCCAGCAGCCGCACCTCAGCCTTCTCTGGGGCCAACGTCCTGACTTTC.

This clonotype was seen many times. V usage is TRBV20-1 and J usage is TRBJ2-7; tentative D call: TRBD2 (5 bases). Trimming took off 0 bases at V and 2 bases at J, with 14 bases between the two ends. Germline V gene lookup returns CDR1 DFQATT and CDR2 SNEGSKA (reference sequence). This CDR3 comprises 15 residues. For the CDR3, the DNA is TGCAGTGCTAGAGATCCGGTAGCGACCGCCTACGAGCAGTACTTC. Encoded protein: CSARDPVATAYEQYF.

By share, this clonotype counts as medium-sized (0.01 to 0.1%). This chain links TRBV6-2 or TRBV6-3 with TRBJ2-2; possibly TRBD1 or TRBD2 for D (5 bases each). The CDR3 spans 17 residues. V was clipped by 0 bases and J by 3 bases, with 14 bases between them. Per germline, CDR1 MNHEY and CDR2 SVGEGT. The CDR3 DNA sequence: TGTGCCAGCAGTTACTCGACTCTGGGGCGGGACACCGGGGAGCTGTTTTTT. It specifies CASSYSTLGRDTGELFF.

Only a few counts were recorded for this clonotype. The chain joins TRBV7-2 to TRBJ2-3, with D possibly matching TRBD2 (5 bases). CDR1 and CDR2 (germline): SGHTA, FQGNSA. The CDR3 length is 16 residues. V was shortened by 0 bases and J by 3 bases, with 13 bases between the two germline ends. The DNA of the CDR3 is TGTGCCAGCAGCTTAGCGATCGGCGGAGGTACAGATACGCAGTATTTT. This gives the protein CASSLAIGGGTDTQYF.

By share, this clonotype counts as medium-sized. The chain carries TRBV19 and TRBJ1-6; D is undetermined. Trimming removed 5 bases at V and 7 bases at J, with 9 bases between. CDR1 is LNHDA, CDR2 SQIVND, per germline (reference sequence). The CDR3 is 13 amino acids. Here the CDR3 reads CASSHLGNSPLHF. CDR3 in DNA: TGTGCCAGTAGTCATCTCGGGAATTCACCCCTCCACTTT.

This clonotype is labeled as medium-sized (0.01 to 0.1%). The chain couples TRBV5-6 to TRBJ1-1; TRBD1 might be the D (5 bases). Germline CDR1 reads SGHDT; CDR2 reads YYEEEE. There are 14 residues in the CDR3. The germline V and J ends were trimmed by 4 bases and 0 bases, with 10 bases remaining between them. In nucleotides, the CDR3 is TGTGCCAGCAGCCGGGACCTAATGAACACTGAAGCTTTCTTT. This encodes CASSRDLMNTEAFF. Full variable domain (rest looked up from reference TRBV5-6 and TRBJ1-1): DAGVTQSPTHLIKTRGQQVTLRCSPKSGHDTVSWYQQALGQGPQFIFQYYEEEERQRGNFPDRFSGHQFPNYSSELNVNALLLGDSALYLCASSRDLMNTEAFFGQGTRLTVV.

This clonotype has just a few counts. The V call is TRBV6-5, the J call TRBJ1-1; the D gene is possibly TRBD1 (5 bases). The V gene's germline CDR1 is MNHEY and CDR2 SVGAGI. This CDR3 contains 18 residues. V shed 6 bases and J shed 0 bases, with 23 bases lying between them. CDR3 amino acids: CASSRLGGDGWVNTEAFF. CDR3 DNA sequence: TGTGCCAGCAGCCGCCTGGGGGGGGATGGATGGGTGAACACTGAAGCTTTCTTT.

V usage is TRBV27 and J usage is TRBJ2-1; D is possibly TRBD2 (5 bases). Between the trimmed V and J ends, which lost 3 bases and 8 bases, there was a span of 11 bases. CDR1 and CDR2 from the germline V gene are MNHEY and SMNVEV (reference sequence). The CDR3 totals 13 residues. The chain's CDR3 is CASSLGSIHEQFF. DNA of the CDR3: TGTGCCAGCAGTTTGGGGAGCATCCATGAGCAGTTCTTC.

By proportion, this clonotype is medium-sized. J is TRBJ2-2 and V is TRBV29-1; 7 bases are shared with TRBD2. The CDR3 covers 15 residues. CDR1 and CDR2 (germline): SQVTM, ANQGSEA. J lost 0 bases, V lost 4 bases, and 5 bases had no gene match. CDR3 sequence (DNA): TGCAGCGTTGTGGAGCGGGGAGCGAACACCGGGGAGCTGTTTTTT. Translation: CSVVERGANTGELFF.

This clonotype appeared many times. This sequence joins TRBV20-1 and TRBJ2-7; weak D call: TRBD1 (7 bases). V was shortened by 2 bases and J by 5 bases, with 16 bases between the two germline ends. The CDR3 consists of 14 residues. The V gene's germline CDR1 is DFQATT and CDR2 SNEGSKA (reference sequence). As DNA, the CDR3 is TGCAGTGCTAGAAGACAGGGAGGTCTCCACGAGCAGTACTTC. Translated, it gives CSARRQGGLHEQYF.

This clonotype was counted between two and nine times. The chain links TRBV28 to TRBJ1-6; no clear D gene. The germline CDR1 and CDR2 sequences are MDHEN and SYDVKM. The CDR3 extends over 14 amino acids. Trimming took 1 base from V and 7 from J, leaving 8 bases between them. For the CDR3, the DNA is TGTGCCAGCAGTTTATCCAGGTCGAATTCACCCCTCCACTTT. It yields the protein CASSLSRSNSPLHF.

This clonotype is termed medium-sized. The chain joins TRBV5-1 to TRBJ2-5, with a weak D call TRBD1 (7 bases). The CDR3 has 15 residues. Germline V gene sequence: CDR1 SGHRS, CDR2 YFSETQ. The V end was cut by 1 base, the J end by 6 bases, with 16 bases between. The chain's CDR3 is CASSLTQGGWKTQYF. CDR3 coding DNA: TGCGCCAGCAGCTTGACGCAGGGGGGCTGGAAGACCCAGTACTTC. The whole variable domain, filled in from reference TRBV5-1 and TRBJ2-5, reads KAGVTQTPRYLIKTRGQQVTLSCSPISGHRSVSWYQQTPGQGLQFLFEYFSETQRNKGNFPGRFSGRQFSNSRSEMNVSTLELGDSALYLCASSLTQGGWKTQYFGPGTRLLVL.

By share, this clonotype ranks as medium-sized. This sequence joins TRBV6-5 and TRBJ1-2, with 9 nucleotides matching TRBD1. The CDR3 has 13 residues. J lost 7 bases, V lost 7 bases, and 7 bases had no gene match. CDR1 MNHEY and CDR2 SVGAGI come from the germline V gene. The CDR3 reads CASNTGQGSGYTF. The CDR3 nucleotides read TGTGCCAGCAACACGGGACAGGGTTCTGGCTACACCTTC.

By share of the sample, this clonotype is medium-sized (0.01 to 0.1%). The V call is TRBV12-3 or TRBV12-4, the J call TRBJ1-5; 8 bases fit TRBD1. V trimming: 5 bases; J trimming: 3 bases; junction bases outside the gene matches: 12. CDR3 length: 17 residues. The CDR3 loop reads CASSRGTGTGANQPQHF. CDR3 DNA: TGTGCCAGCAGTAGGGGTACCGGGACAGGCGCCAATCAGCCCCAGCATTTT.

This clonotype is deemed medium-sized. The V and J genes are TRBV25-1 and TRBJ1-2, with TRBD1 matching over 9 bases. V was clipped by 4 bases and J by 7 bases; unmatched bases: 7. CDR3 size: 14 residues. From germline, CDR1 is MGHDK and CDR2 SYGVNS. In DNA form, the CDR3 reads TGTGCCAGCAGTGGACAGGGGGATTACAGTGGCTACACCTTC. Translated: CASSGQGDYSGYTF.